This TCR beta chain originates from a study of T-cell memory formation after mild COVID-19. TCR alpha and TCR beta cDNA libraries with sample barcodes and UMIs came from 5'RACE using constant-segment primers. TCRdb processed the 5' RACE reads anew with MiXCR; each CDR3 protein has one entry. There are under 300,000 distinct CDR3 sequences in the sample; 8% to 10% occur only once, and 20% to 25% lies in the top ten. The germline V gene has CDR1 MDHEN and CDR2 SYDVKM. V was trimmed by 6 bases and J by 4 bases, leaving 15 bases between them. The CDR3 is 15 residues long. The sequencing input was PBMCs or a T cell subset sorted from them (not recorded which). V is TRBV28 and J is TRBJ2-2; D tentatively reads TRBD1 or TRBD2 (5 bases each). This clonotype was sampled from a man between 18 and 29 years old who had mild COVID-19 (a few samples of this study predate the infection). Cell type and time point are not known. CDR3 in DNA: TGTGCCAGCAGCCCCGGGACGGTGGGCACCGGGGAGCTGTTTTTT. It specifies CASSPGTVGTGELFF.